This T cell receptor beta chain was captured in a study of OX40 agonist ivuxolimab in advanced cancers. Looking at the study overall: Ivuxolimab is an agonistic anti-OX40 (CD134) antibody, and patients were treated with it.

From germline, CDR1 is KGHSH and CDR2 LQKENI. This CDR3 comprises 16 residues. V gave up 3 bases and J gave up 8 bases, with 22 bases separating them. The assay was immunoSEQ multiplex PCR, and TCRdb's table has in-frame clones only and misses some. The sample lists under 80,000 clones; about nine tenths were seen once. Sampling times: baseline, cycle 4 day 1, cycle 7 day 1. This rearrangement joins TRBV18 to TRBJ1-2, with a tentative D call TRBD1 (5 bases). This specimen was CD4+ or CD8+ T cells sorted from blood, taken in a trial of the OX40 agonist ivuxolimab. This clonotype originated in an adult with an advanced solid tumor such as melanoma, head and neck, liver or kidney cancer. This CDR3 is CASSPEEGRAGVGYTF. CDR3 DNA: TGTGCCAGCTCACCTGAGGAGGGCAGGGCGGGTGTCGGCTACACCTTC. The variable domain in full, with the rest retrieved from reference TRBV18 and TRBJ1-2, is NAGVMQNPRHLVRRRGQEARLRCSPMKGHSHVYWYRQLPEEGLKFMVYLQKENIIDESGMPKERFSAEFPKEGPSILRIQQVVRGDSAAYFCASSPEEGRAGVGYTFGSGTRLTVV.